These 11 T cell receptor beta chains share one sample of origin, sequenced in a study of cytomegalovirus exposure and HLA in healthy donors. The PCR used 60 Vbeta and 13 Jbeta primers. The data were produced by immunoSEQ multiplex PCR, yet TCRdb's version contains in-frame clones alone and is incomplete. This sample has roughly 100,000 clones; approximately 80% occur once, and the top ten carry under 1.5%. Sequencing was carried out using PBMCs. The source is a young man in good health and CMV-seronegative.

This clone has a handful of counts. The gene calls are TRBV27 and TRBJ2-5; 7 bases agree with TRBD1. This CDR3 has 15 amino acids. The trim removed 5 bases at V and 3 bases at J, leaving 9 bases unmatched. Germline V gene lookup returns CDR1 MNHEY and CDR2 SMNVEV (reference sequence). As DNA, the CDR3 is TGTGCCAGCAGTCCCCTACAGGGGTTTGAAGAGACCCAGTACTTC. Its protein product is CASSPLQGFEETQYF.

The chain couples TRBV5-1 to TRBJ2-1, with 10 nucleotides matching TRBD2. Losses at the gene ends were 2 bases for V and 0 bases for J; bases not matched to a gene: 5. The CDR3 totals 17 residues. Germline assignment: CDR1 SGHRS and CDR2 YFSETQ. The CDR3 reads CASSLAGGVSSYNEQFF. The CDR3 coding sequence is TGCGCCAGCAGCTTAGCGGGGGGGGTGAGCTCCTACAATGAGCAGTTCTTC.

The chain carries TRBV27 and TRBJ2-5; TRBD2 matches 9 bases. With V trimmed by 3 bases and J by 8 bases, 7 bases remained unmatched. This CDR3 spans 14 amino acids. CDR1 and CDR2 (germline): MNHEY, SMNVEV (reference sequence). Here the CDR3 reads CASSLRTSESTQYF. As DNA, the CDR3 is TGTGCCAGCAGTTTGAGGACTAGCGAGAGTACCCAGTACTTC.

The V and J genes are TRBV5-1 and TRBJ2-5; possibly TRBD1 for D (6 bases). V was pared by 10 bases and J by 2 bases, with 21 bases between. Germline values: CDR1 SGHRS, CDR2 YFSETQ. The CDR3 extends over 15 amino acids. The CDR3 region has the DNA TGCGCCGGGGCCCGCGGCTCGGACAGTCAAGAGACCCAGTACTTC. It specifies CAGARGSDSQETQYF.

The J gene is TRBJ2-7, the V gene TRBV11-2; 7 bases fit TRBD1. Trimming cost V 3 bases and J 3 bases; bases outside gene matches: 2. The CDR3 spans 13 residues. CDR1 SGHAT and CDR2 FQNNGV come from the germline V gene. The CDR3 here is CASSFGTDYEQYF. The CDR3 DNA reads as TGTGCCAGCAGCTTTGGGACAGACTACGAGCAGTACTTC.

The chain recombines TRBV27 with TRBJ1-1; no reliable D call. Germline assignment: CDR1 MNHEY and CDR2 SMNVEV (reference sequence). Deletions cut 3 bases from V and 6 bases from J, with 17 bases between. CDR3 size: 15 residues. The CDR3 sequence: CASSFHLRAGAEAFF. The CDR3 nucleotides read TGTGCCAGCAGTTTTCACCTGCGGGCCGGGGCTGAAGCTTTCTTT.

The chain joins TRBV19 to TRBJ2-7; 8 nucleotides match TRBD2. CDR3 length equals 14 residues. Germline CDR1 is LNHDA and CDR2 is SQIVND (reference sequence). The J segment lost 5 bases and the V segment lost 10 bases, leaving 13 bases of the junction unmatched. The CDR3 here is CATTPGGRSDEQYF. CDR3 bases: TGTGCCACGACCCCTGGCGGGAGGAGTGACGAGCAGTACTTC. Full variable domain (missing parts from reference TRBV19 and TRBJ2-7): DGGITQSPKYLFRKEGQNVTLSCEQNLNHDAMYWYRQDPGQGLRLIYYSQIVNDFQKGDIAEGYSVSREKKESFPLTVTSAQKNPTAFYLCATTPGGRSDEQYFGPGTRLTVT.

This clone has a handful of counts. The gene calls are TRBV7-2 and TRBJ2-1; weak D call: TRBD2 (5 bases). This CDR3 has 18 residues. The V and J ends lost 7 bases and 4 bases respectively, with 26 bases between them. Germline V CDR1 and CDR2: SGHTA, FQGNSA. The CDR3 spells CASTDPVGPSTHYNEQFF. CDR3 in DNA: TGTGCCAGCACCGACCCCGTCGGGCCTAGCACCCATTACAATGAGCAGTTCTTC.

The V and J genes are TRBV9 and TRBJ2-2; perhaps TRBD2 as D (6 bases). This CDR3 comprises 14 residues. Germline V gene data show CDR1 as SGDLS and CDR2 as YYNGEE. Trimming stripped 0 bases from V and 5 bases from J, with 8 bases between. The CDR3 bases are TGTGCCAGCAGCGTAGGGGGGGATACCGGGGAGCTGTTTTTT. This encodes CASSVGGDTGELFF. Full variable domain (missing parts from reference TRBV9 and TRBJ2-2): DSGVTQTPKHLITATGQRVTLRCSPRSGDLSVYWYQQSLDQGLQFLIQYYNGEERAKGNILERFSAQQFPDLHSELNLSSLELGDSALYFCASSVGGDTGELFFGEGSRLTVL.

The V gene is TRBV4-1, the J gene TRBJ2-7, with 9 bases that match TRBD1. This CDR3 region has 15 residues. Trimming cost V 4 bases and J 5 bases; bases outside gene matches: 9. Germline V lookup: CDR1 MGHRA, CDR2 YSYEKL. This CDR3 is CASSRPGQGPHEQYF. For the CDR3, the DNA is TGCGCCAGCAGCCGACCGGGACAGGGACCCCACGAGCAGTACTTC.

Concerning this clone itself: The sample holds other DNA sequences that translate to the same CDR3. This chain connects TRBV19 to TRBJ1-5; 9 nucleotides line up with TRBD1. J lost 5 bases, V lost 3 bases, and 2 bases had no gene match. The CDR3 is made up of 14 amino acids. Germline CDR1 is LNHDA and CDR2 is SQIVND (reference sequence). CDR3 in DNA: TGTGCCAGTAGTATCTGGACAGGGGATCAGCCCCAGCATTTT. It specifies CASSIWTGDQPQHF.